The 29 T cell receptor beta chains below come from one sample, sequenced in a study of blood T cell repertoires in COVID-19. Only in-frame clones appear in the TCRdb table, and some are missing; sequencing was by immunoSEQ multiplex PCR. The sample lists over 150,000 clones, 70% to 85% occurring once. Source material: peripheral blood. These receptors were obtained from a man older than 75 with COVID-19, enrolled during active disease.

V gene TRBV5-8 combines with J gene TRBJ1-2, with 11 bases aligning to TRBD1. CDR1 is SGHTS, CDR2 YDEGEE, per germline. This CDR3 has 14 amino acids. The V segment lost 4 bases and the J segment 4 bases; nucleotides outside the gene matches: 3. The CDR3 sequence is CASSRTGGGYGYTF. The CDR3 DNA follows: TGTGCCAGCAGCCGGACAGGGGGCGGCTATGGCTACACCTTC. The full variable domain, in which reference TRBV5-8 and TRBJ1-2 provide the parts outside the CDR3, is EAGVTQSPTHLIKTRGQQATLRCSPISGHTSVYWYQQALGLGLQFLLWYDEGEERNRGNFPPRFSGRQFPNYSSELNVNALELEDSALYLCASSRTGGGYGYTFGSGTRLTVV.

The chain combines TRBV11-2 with TRBJ1-4; TRBD1 agrees at 9 bases. Germline V lookup: CDR1 SGHAT, CDR2 FQNNGV. The CDR3 contains 16 residues. The junction had 4 bases not matched to a gene; V was cut back by 3 bases and J by 2 bases. DNA for the CDR3: TGTGCCAGCAGCTTGCACGGGACAGGGACTAATGAAAAACTGTTTTTT. Protein: CASSLHGTGTNEKLFF.

The chain joins TRBV13 to TRBJ1-3; TRBD1 might be the D (5 bases). This CDR3 has 15 residues. The germline V and J ends were trimmed by 3 bases and 8 bases, with 17 bases remaining between them. CDR1 is PRHDT, CDR2 FYEKMQ, per germline (reference sequence). The CDR3 here is CASSFSTVGSDTIYF. The CDR3 DNA sequence: TGTGCCAGCAGCTTCTCGACAGTAGGTTCGGACACCATATATTTT. The full variable domain, with the rest looked up from reference TRBV13 and TRBJ1-3, is AAGVIQSPRHLIKEKRETATLKCYPIPRHDTVYWYQQGPGQDPQFLISFYEKMQSDKGSIPDRFSAQQFSDYHSELNMSSLELGDSALYFCASSFSTVGSDTIYFGEGSWLTVV.

The rearrangement uses TRBV10-3 and TRBJ1-5; D uncertain. The length of the CDR3 is 12 residues. Trimming removed 2 bases at V and 4 bases at J, with 3 bases between. Germline values: CDR1 ENHRY, CDR2 SYGVKD. As DNA, the CDR3 is TGTGCCATCAGTGAGGAGAATCAGCCCCAGCATTTT. Encoded protein: CAISEENQPQHF.

The table lists this clone with a count of one. CDR3 protein: CASTFWRSTEAFF. Written as DNA, the CDR3 is TGTGCCAGCACCTTTTGGAGGAGCACTGAAGCTTTCTTT. The rearrangement uses TRBV5-5 and TRBJ1-1; D uncertain. Germline CDR1 is SGHKS and CDR2 is YYEKEE (reference sequence). The CDR3 is made up of 13 amino acids. Trimming removed 6 bases at V and 4 bases at J, with 13 bases between.

This chain joins TRBV5-1 and TRBJ2-1; 13 nucleotides agree with TRBD2. Germline V gives CDR1 SGHRS, CDR2 YFSETQ. The CDR3 is 15 amino acids. V dropped 3 bases and J dropped 7; count of bases not matched to a gene: 4. The CDR3 loop reads CASSSTSGGANEQFF. The CDR3 DNA follows: TGCGCCAGCAGCTCAACTAGCGGGGGGGCGAATGAGCAGTTCTTC.

CDR3 amino acids: CASKRGRASTEAFF. Written as DNA, the CDR3 is TGTGCCAGCAAACGGGGGAGGGCGAGCACTGAAGCTTTCTTT. The genes are TRBV6-5 and TRBJ1-1, with TRBD1 as a possible D gene (5 bases). From germline, CDR1 is MNHEY and CDR2 SVGAGI. Between the trimmed V and J ends, which lost 7 bases and 4 bases, there was a span of 16 bases. The CDR3 covers 14 residues.

This chain connects TRBV11-2 to TRBJ1-3; D unresolved. V lost 8 bases to trimming and J lost 2 bases, with 10 bases between them. Germline loops: CDR1 SGHAT, CDR2 FQNNGV. The CDR3 contains 13 residues. The CDR3 loop is CASGREAGNTIYF. The CDR3 region has the DNA TGTGCCAGCGGCCGGGAGGCTGGAAACACCATATATTTT.

J is TRBJ1-3 and V is TRBV15; perhaps TRBD1 as D (6 bases). The CDR3 contains 15 residues. The V end was cut by 1 base, the J end by 2 bases, with 9 bases between. The V gene's germline CDR1 is LNHNV and CDR2 YYDKDF (reference sequence). The CDR3 sequence is CATSRGPGAGNTIYF. In DNA form, the CDR3 reads TGTGCCACCAGCAGAGGTCCAGGGGCTGGAAACACCATATATTTT.

CDR3 amino acids: CASSPGQSFYGYTF. CDR3 DNA sequence: TGTGCCAGCAGCCCAGGACAGAGCTTCTATGGCTACACCTTC. The J gene is TRBJ1-2, the V gene TRBV7-6, with a tentative D call TRBD1 (6 bases). V lost 5 bases and J lost 4, with 14 bases in between. The CDR3 is made up of 14 amino acids. CDR1 and CDR2 from the germline V gene are SGHVS and FNYEAQ.

The CDR3 DNA is TGTGCCAGCAGTCCGTCGGGACAGGGTAACGAAAAACTGTTTTTT. Its protein is CASSPSGQGNEKLFF. This chain uses TRBV7-2 with TRBJ1-4; 9 bases fit TRBD1. After removal of 6 bases from V and 8 bases from J, the junction contained 10 bases not matched to a gene. Germline CDR1 SGHTA, CDR2 FQGNSA. The CDR3 runs 15 residues.

This clone has a single count. The chain uses TRBV13 and TRBJ2-2; 9 nucleotides match TRBD2. CDR3 length: 16 residues. J lost 4 bases, V lost 3 bases, and 6 bases had no gene match. Germline lookup yields CDR1 PRHDT and CDR2 FYEKMQ (reference sequence). This CDR3 is CASSFGGGVGTGELFF. In DNA, the CDR3 is TGTGCCAGCAGCTTCGGCGGGGGGGTAGGCACCGGGGAGCTGTTTTTT.

The chain employs TRBV27 and TRBJ2-3; D is possibly TRBD1 (6 bases). This CDR3 spans 15 amino acids. Germline V lookup: CDR1 MNHEY, CDR2 SMNVEV (reference sequence). Between the trimmed V and J ends, which lost 4 bases and 2 bases, there was a span of 13 bases. CDR3 amino acids: CASSSRTANTDTQYF. CDR3 sequence (DNA): TGTGCCAGCAGTTCCCGGACAGCTAACACAGATACGCAGTATTTT.

This clone was found once. This chain connects TRBV7-2 to TRBJ2-2; 10 bases map to TRBD1. From germline, CDR1 is SGHTA and CDR2 FQGNSA. V trimming: 5 bases; J trimming: 7 bases; junction bases outside the gene matches: 10. The CDR3 totals 16 residues. The CDR3: CASSVDRTGGLGELFF. CDR3 bases: TGTGCCAGCAGCGTGGATCGGACAGGGGGTCTCGGGGAGCTGTTTTTT.

The rearrangement joins TRBV5-1 to TRBJ1-1, with a possible D match to TRBD1 (5 bases). The CDR3 is 14 amino acids. Trimming shortened V by 4 bases and J by 0 bases, and 10 bases separated the two germline ends. Germline V gene data show CDR1 as SGHRS and CDR2 as YFSETQ. CDR3 sequence reads: CASSPGHMNTEAFF. DNA for the CDR3: TGCGCCAGCAGCCCTGGACATATGAACACTGAAGCTTTCTTT.

J is TRBJ1-1 and V is TRBV7-8; 10 bases match TRBD1. Trimming cost V 4 bases and J 5 bases; bases outside gene matches: 13. Germline CDR1 SGHVS, CDR2 FQNEAQ. The CDR3 length is 17 residues. The CDR3 spells CASSSPRDRGSRTEAFF. The CDR3 DNA reads TGTGCCAGCAGCTCCCCCCGGGACAGGGGCAGCAGGACTGAAGCTTTCTTT.

This chain links TRBV5-1 with TRBJ1-1; 12 nucleotides match TRBD1. Germline lookup yields CDR1 SGHRS and CDR2 YFSETQ. Trimming took 2 bases from V and 4 from J; bases not matched to a gene: 6. The CDR3 spans 16 residues. CDR3 sequence: CASSFGTGGGGTEAFF. In nucleotides, the CDR3 is TGCGCCAGCAGCTTCGGGACAGGGGGCGGGGGCACTGAAGCTTTCTTT.

The J gene is TRBJ2-1, the V gene TRBV19; 9 bases line up with TRBD2. Trimming cost V 7 bases and J 9 bases; bases outside gene matches: 16. The CDR3 totals 16 residues. CDR1 and CDR2 (germline): LNHDA, SQIVND (reference sequence). CDR3 nucleotides: TGTGCCAGTAAGAGAAGGGCGGGGGGGCTGACGAGTGAGCAGTTCTTC. This translates into CASKRRAGGLTSEQFF.

The V and J genes are TRBV18 and TRBJ1-1; 7 bases align to TRBD1. J gave up 0 bases and V 0 bases, and 4 bases lay outside the gene matches. Germline V CDR1 and CDR2: KGHSH, LQKENI. The CDR3 has 16 amino acids. The CDR3 DNA reads as TGTGCCAGCTCACCACCTTGGACAGGAATGAACACTGAAGCTTTCTTT. This gives the protein CASSPPWTGMNTEAFF.

Only one count was recorded for this clone. The CDR3 protein is CASSLQHSYEQYF. The DNA of the CDR3 is TGTGCCAGCAGTTTACAACACTCCTACGAGCAGTACTTC. The chain recombines TRBV12-3 or TRBV12-4 with TRBJ2-7, with D unclear. Trimming pared 2 bases from V and 0 bases from J, leaving 5 bases between. This CDR3 region has 13 residues.

This rearrangement joins TRBV27 to TRBJ2-7, with D tentatively TRBD1 (6 bases). Trimming took off 2 bases at V and 0 bases at J, with 8 bases between the two ends. The CDR3 spans 14 residues. Germline CDR1 reads MNHEY; CDR2 reads SMNVEV (reference sequence). CDR3 amino acids: CASSLRGISYEQYF. The DNA for the CDR3 is TGTGCCAGCAGTTTAAGGGGGATCTCCTACGAGCAGTACTTC.

The chain links TRBV5-1 to TRBJ2-3, with D possibly TRBD1 on 6 matching bases. The CDR3 runs 15 residues. Germline CDR1 is SGHRS and CDR2 is YFSETQ. Trimming stripped 1 base from V and 5 bases from J, with 14 bases between. CDR3 sequence (DNA): TGCGCCAGCAGCTTGCCAAACAGGGTCGGAGATACGCAGTATTTT. Translated: CASSLPNRVGDTQYF.

The chain recombines TRBV2 with TRBJ2-7; the D gene is possibly TRBD2 (5 bases). V was trimmed by 2 bases and J by 4 bases, leaving 15 bases between them. CDR1 SNHLY and CDR2 FYNNEI come from the germline V gene. The CDR3 has 15 residues. The CDR3 DNA reads as TGTGCCAGCAGTGAACTGCGGACCCGGGGTTACGAGCAGTACTTC. Protein sequence: CASSELRTRGYEQYF.

Note on this clone: This sample also contains other DNA sequences that code for the same CDR3. This sequence joins TRBV5-1 and TRBJ2-1, with TRBD1 identical over 7 bases. The CDR3 has 14 residues. The V segment lost 0 bases and the J segment 5 bases; nucleotides outside the gene matches: 2. CDR1 SGHRS and CDR2 YFSETQ come from the germline V gene. DNA for the CDR3: TGCGCCAGCAGCTTGGGACAGGGCCACAATGAGCAGTTCTTC. Its protein is CASSLGQGHNEQFF.

The chain uses TRBV21-1 and TRBJ2-1; the table gives TRBD1 as D, unverified against the DNA. TRBV21-1 is an annotated pseudogene. This CDR3 is 15 amino acids long. The CDR3: CASSLDRASYNEQFF. CDR3 sequence (DNA): TGTGCCAGCAGCCTTGACAGGGCCTCCTACAATGAGCAGTTCTTC.

V is TRBV9 and J is TRBJ2-1, with 9 bases fitting TRBD1. The CDR3 has 16 amino acids. Germline lookup yields CDR1 SGDLS and CDR2 YYNGEE. V gave up 1 base and J gave up 6 bases; unmatched junction bases: 8. For the CDR3, the DNA is TGTGCCAGCAGCGTATCCCCACAGGGGGCGAGCAATGAGCAGTTCTTC. Amino acid sequence: CASSVSPQGASNEQFF.

The V gene is TRBV29-1, the J gene TRBJ2-5; D remains unclear. V lost 4 bases and J lost 5, with 11 bases in between. The V gene's germline CDR1 is SQVTM and CDR2 ANQGSEA. The CDR3 consists of 12 residues. CDR3 bases: TGCAGCGTTGGGGCAGGTGGGGAGACCCAGTACTTC. Translated: CSVGAGGETQYF.

This rearrangement joins TRBV3-1 (or the pseudogene TRBV3-2) to TRBJ2-5; 10 bases fit TRBD1. Looked up from germline, CDR1 is LGHDT and CDR2 is YNNKEL (reference sequence). This CDR3 has 17 amino acids. The V and J ends lost 4 bases and 1 base, in that order; junction bases with no gene match: 9. The CDR3 here is CASSRTGTGALQETQYF. CDR3 nucleotides: TGTGCCAGCAGCCGCACCGGGACAGGGGCACTCCAAGAGACCCAGTACTTC.

The CDR3 sequence is CASSRRTGNSYEQYF. The CDR3 DNA is TGCGCCAGCAGCCGAAGGACAGGGAACTCCTACGAGCAGTACTTC. V usage is TRBV5-1 and J usage is TRBJ2-7, with 8 bases fitting TRBD1. Germline CDR1 reads SGHRS; CDR2 reads YFSETQ. This CDR3 spans 15 amino acids. The V and J ends lost 4 bases and 0 bases, in that order; junction bases with no gene match: 6.